What follows describes a single TCR beta chain. These data are taken from a study of technical replicates of blood from a few donors. TCRdb's copy holds only in-frame clones and misses some; the assay was immunoSEQ multiplex PCR. The sample consists of 99,000 or so clones, 95% of them appearing once. The sequence came from a human donor in good health. The material sequenced was T cells isolated from PBMCs.

The CDR3 sequence is CASSAGQNSPLHF. As DNA, the CDR3 is TGCGCCAGCAGCGCAGGGCAAAATTCACCCCTCCACTTT. The chain uses TRBV5-1 and TRBJ1-6, with D possibly matching TRBD1 (5 bases). The CDR3 loop spans 13 amino acids. Per germline, CDR1 SGHRS and CDR2 YFSETQ. Trimming took 4 bases from V and 7 from J, leaving 9 bases between them.